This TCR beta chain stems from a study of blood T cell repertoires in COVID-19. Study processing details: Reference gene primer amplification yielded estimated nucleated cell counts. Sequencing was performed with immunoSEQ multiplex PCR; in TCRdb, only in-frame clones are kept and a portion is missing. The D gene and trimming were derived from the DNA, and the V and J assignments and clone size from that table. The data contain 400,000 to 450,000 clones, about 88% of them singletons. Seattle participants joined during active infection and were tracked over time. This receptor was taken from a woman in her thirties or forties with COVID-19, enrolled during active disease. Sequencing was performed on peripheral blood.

In nucleotides, the CDR3 is TGTGCCAGCAGCCTGGGACTAGCGGGAGACAATCGACCGCAGTATTTT. Protein product: CASSLGLAGDNRPQYF. V and J are TRBV7-6 and TRBJ2-3; 14 positions match TRBD2. CDR3 length equals 16 residues. V lost 5 bases, J lost 10 bases, and 11 bases stayed unmatched. Germline assignment: CDR1 SGHVS and CDR2 FNYEAQ.